Presented here are 27 T cell receptor beta chains from one specimen sequenced in a study of beta chain features in type 1 diabetes. Overall study results and limits: There was a moderate but significant shortening of TCRB CDR3s in all four CD4+ subsets of Type 1 diabetes patients.

The antigens these receptors bind are not known. Investigators reverse transcribed all isolated RNA, so they sequenced expressed TCRB transcripts. Data came from immunoSEQ multiplex PCR; TCRdb stores just in-frame clones and leaves some out. Of about 15,000 clones listed, approximately 79% are singletons. The sequenced material came from stem cell memory CD4+ T cells from blood. Receptors originate from a woman under 30 with type 1 diabetes.

This clone occurred a few times. The chain combines TRBV20-1 with TRBJ1-5; possibly TRBD1 for D (5 bases). Trimming pared 7 bases from V and 9 bases from J, leaving 13 bases between. Per the germline V gene, CDR1 is DFQATT and CDR2 is SNEGSKA (reference sequence). The CDR3 is 11 residues long. The CDR3 DNA reads TGCAGTGTGTCAGGGTCAGGGCCCCAGCATTTT. Translation gives CSVSGSGPQHF.

This chain joins TRBV2 and TRBJ2-1; 7 bases agree with TRBD2. This CDR3 is built from 17 residues. The germline V gene has CDR1 SNHLY and CDR2 FYNNEI. J lost 3 bases, V lost 3 bases, and 11 bases had no gene match. The CDR3 DNA sequence: TGTGCCAGCAGTGATGGGGTGGGGCTAGCGGTCTACAATGAGCAGTTCTTC. Its translation: CASSDGVGLAVYNEQFF.

V usage is TRBV11-2 and J usage is TRBJ2-2, with D tentatively TRBD1 (6 bases). This CDR3 region has 16 residues. V shed 6 bases and J shed 0 bases, with 14 bases lying between them. In germline, CDR1 is SGHAT, CDR2 FQNNGV. CDR3 region: CASRRWGTTNTGELFF. CDR3 nucleotide sequence: TGTGCCAGCAGGAGATGGGGGACAACGAACACCGGGGAGCTGTTTTTT.

This clone was found once. CDR3 amino acids: CASSEGVSGYTF. In DNA, the CDR3 is TGTGCCAGTAGTGAGGGTGTGAGTGGCTACACCTTC. The chain uses TRBV19 and TRBJ1-2; D gene ambiguous. Between the trimmed V and J ends, which lost 5 bases and 7 bases, there was a span of 11 bases. The CDR3 is 12 residues long. Looked up from germline, CDR1 is LNHDA and CDR2 is SQIVND (reference sequence).

The sample holds one count of this clone. The chain couples TRBV6-1 to TRBJ1-2; 11 bases are a match to TRBD1. Germline-derived CDR1 and CDR2 are MNHNS and SASEGT. J gave up 4 bases and V 2 bases, and 3 bases lay outside the gene matches. The CDR3 consists of 15 residues. The CDR3 reads CASSEQGTGGYGYTF. CDR3 DNA: TGTGCCAGCAGTGAACAGGGGACAGGGGGCTATGGCTACACCTTC.

The chain employs TRBV5-1 and TRBJ2-1; D possibly corresponds to TRBD1 (5 bases). Germline assignment: CDR1 SGHRS and CDR2 YFSETQ. This CDR3 has 13 amino acids. Between the trimmed V and J ends, which lost 0 bases and 14 bases, there was a span of 15 bases. The CDR3 nucleotides read TGCGCCAGCAGCTTGGCTCAGGGTAAATTTAAGTTCTTC. Its protein is CASSLAQGKFKFF.

This rearrangement joins TRBV27 to TRBJ2-1; the match to TRBD1 covers 7 bases. Germline CDR1 MNHEY, CDR2 SMNVEV (reference sequence). The CDR3 has 14 amino acids. After removal of 5 bases from V and 3 bases from J, the junction contained 4 bases not matched to a gene. CDR3 amino acids: CASSRWDSYNEQFF. In DNA form, the CDR3 reads TGTGCCAGCAGTCGGTGGGACAGCTACAATGAGCAGTTCTTC.

The chain couples TRBV9 to TRBJ2-7; 9 bases map to TRBD2. CDR3 length: 15 residues. Germline V gene sequence: CDR1 SGDLS, CDR2 YYNGEE. Germline trimming cut 0 bases from V and 7 bases from J; bases unmatched to any gene: 8. CDR3 DNA sequence: TGTGCCAGCAGCGTAGGGCCAGCGGGAGGTCGGGAGCAGTACTTC. Protein product: CASSVGPAGGREQYF.

The CDR3, as DNA: TGCGCCAGCAGCTTGGCGCAGGGCACAGATACGCAGTATTTT. This gives the protein CASSLAQGTDTQYF. V is TRBV5-1 and J is TRBJ2-3, with D unresolved. The V end was cut by 0 bases, the J end by 1 base, with 6 bases between. Germline CDR1 is SGHRS and CDR2 is YFSETQ. This CDR3 contains 14 residues.

The V call is TRBV18, the J call TRBJ1-1; D gene ambiguous. The V end lost 5 bases, the J end lost 10 bases, and 8 bases lay between the germline ends. This CDR3 region has 10 residues. CDR1 is KGHSH and CDR2 is LQKENI in the germline V gene. The DNA of the CDR3 is TGTGCCAGCTCAGGGCCCCCAGCTTTCTTT. Its translation: CASSGPPAFF. Together with reference TRBV18 and TRBJ1-1, the CDR3 gives the full variable domain: NAGVMQNPRHLVRRRGQEARLRCSPMKGHSHVYWYRQLPEEGLKFMVYLQKENIIDESGMPKERFSAEFPKEGPSILRIQQVVRGDSAAYFCASSGPPAFFGQGTRLTVV.

V usage is TRBV11-3 and J usage is TRBJ1-2; tentatively, D is TRBD1 (5 bases). The germline V gene encodes CDR1 SGHNT and CDR2 YENEEA. V dropped 4 bases and J dropped 7 bases, with 16 bases sitting between them. The CDR3 is made up of 14 amino acids. The CDR3 protein is CASSSVTGTPGYTF. CDR3 DNA sequence: TGTGCCAGCAGCTCCGTTACAGGTACCCCTGGCTACACCTTC. Drawing the rest from reference TRBV11-3 and TRBJ1-2, the complete variable domain is EAGVVQSPRYKIIEKKQPVAFWCNPISGHNTLYWYLQNLGQGPELLIRYENEEAVDDSQLPKDRFSAERLKGVDSTLKIQPAELGDSAVYLCASSSVTGTPGYTFGSGTRLTVV.

The V and J genes are TRBV30 and TRBJ1-2; D gene ambiguous. Deletions cut 0 bases from V and 6 bases from J, with 8 bases between. This CDR3 is 12 amino acids long. Germline V CDR1 and CDR2: GTSNPN, SVGIG (reference sequence). The CDR3: CAWSVGGNGYTF. The CDR3 region has the DNA TGTGCCTGGAGTGTAGGAGGAAATGGCTACACCTTC.

This clone was seen a few times. The chain links TRBV27 to TRBJ1-2, with D perhaps matching TRBD1 (5 bases). Germline lookup yields CDR1 MNHEY and CDR2 SMNVEV (reference sequence). CDR3 length: 14 residues. Trimming pared 5 bases from V and 2 bases from J, leaving 12 bases between. The CDR3 reads CASSPRAGNYGYTF. DNA for the CDR3: TGTGCCAGCAGTCCCAGGGCAGGAAACTATGGCTACACCTTC.

The chain uses TRBV7-9 and TRBJ1-4; D ambiguous. The CDR3 spans 12 residues. Trimming removed 5 bases from V and 8 bases from J, with 9 bases in between. CDR1 and CDR2 from the germline V gene are SEHNR and FQNEAQ (reference sequence). As DNA, the CDR3 is TGTGCCAGCAGCAGTCACTCGGAAAAACTGTTTTTT. It codes for CASSSHSEKLFF. Filled out from reference TRBV7-9 and TRBJ1-4, the complete variable domain reads DTGVSQNPRHKITKRGQNVTFRCDPISEHNRLYWYRQTLGQGPEFLTYFQNEAQLEKSRLLSDRFSAERPKGSFSTLEIQRTEQGDSAMYLCASSSHSEKLFFGSGTQLSVL.

This sequence joins TRBV7-2 and TRBJ2-1; the match to TRBD2 covers 11 bases. Trimming removed 4 bases from V and 7 bases from J; junction bases left unmatched: 6. The CDR3 extends over 15 amino acids. Germline CDR1 is SGHTA and CDR2 is FQGNSA. DNA for the CDR3: TGTGCCAGCAGCTACTTAGCGGGAGGGATAAATGAGCAGTTCTTC. Translated: CASSYLAGGINEQFF. Filled out from reference TRBV7-2 and TRBJ2-1, the complete variable domain reads GAGVSQSPSNKVTEKGKDVELRCDPISGHTALYWYRQSLGQGLEFLIYFQGNSAPDKSGLPSDRFSAERTGGSVSTLTIQRTQQEDSAVYLCASSYLAGGINEQFFGPGTRLTVL.

The rearrangement uses TRBV5-1 and TRBJ2-1, with 7 bases identical to TRBD2. This CDR3 is built from 18 residues. Germline CDR1 SGHRS, CDR2 YFSETQ. V dropped 4 bases and J dropped 7; count of bases not matched to a gene: 20. The CDR3 DNA follows: TGCGCCAGCAGCACCGCGGGAGCCCGCCCCTTGACCAGGAATGAGCAGTTCTTC. Its translation is CASSTAGARPLTRNEQFF.

This chain uses TRBV25-1 with TRBJ2-7; 8 nucleotides align to TRBD1. The CDR3 spans 14 residues. Trimming took 4 bases from V and 2 from J; bases not matched to a gene: 4. Germline lookup yields CDR1 MGHDK and CDR2 SYGVNS. CDR3 sequence reads: CASSAQGATYEQYF. The CDR3, as DNA: TGTGCCAGCAGTGCTCAGGGGGCCACCTACGAGCAGTACTTC.

The chain recombines TRBV20-1 with TRBJ1-1; maybe TRBD1 (5 bases). CDR1 and CDR2 from the germline V gene are DFQATT and SNEGSKA (reference sequence). V lost 4 bases and J lost 8, with 11 bases in between. The length of the CDR3 is 11 residues. This CDR3 reads CSANRYREAFF. DNA of the CDR3: TGCAGTGCTAACAGGTACAGGGAAGCTTTCTTT.

The chain uses TRBV4-1 and TRBJ1-5; 11 nucleotides match TRBD1. Germline values: CDR1 MGHRA, CDR2 YSYEKL. The CDR3 loop spans 16 amino acids. The junction had 6 bases not matched to a gene; V was cut back by 3 bases and J by 5 bases. CDR3 residues: CASSHHRDRGDQPQHF. The CDR3 coding sequence is TGCGCCAGCAGCCATCACCGGGACAGGGGGGATCAGCCCCAGCATTTT.

This clone has more than one count but fewer than ten. The chain has TRBV19 and TRBJ2-2; no clear D gene. Germline V gene sequence: CDR1 LNHDA, CDR2 SQIVND (reference sequence). The length of the CDR3 is 11 residues. The ends were cut back, 7 bases at V and 6 bases at J, with 6 bases in the middle. The CDR3 sequence: CASTRAGELFF. DNA for the CDR3: TGTGCCAGTACCCGGGCCGGGGAGCTGTTTTTT.

This clone was seen just once. The chain carries TRBV2 and TRBJ2-7; D is uncertain. Germline CDR1 reads SNHLY; CDR2 reads FYNNEI. CDR3 size: 13 residues. The V end lost 8 bases, the J end lost 0 bases, and 11 bases lay between the germline ends. The CDR3 DNA reads as TGTGCCAGCGGCCGAAGAAACTCCTACGAGCAGTACTTC. This sequence encodes CASGRRNSYEQYF.

This chain links TRBV27 with TRBJ2-1, with a weak D call TRBD2 (7 bases). CDR1 and CDR2 (germline): MNHEY, SMNVEV (reference sequence). V dropped 6 bases and J dropped 4 bases, with 31 bases sitting between them. The CDR3 length is 20 residues. CDR3 sequence reads: CASSLRGGRASGRAYNEQFF. Written as DNA, the CDR3 is TGTGCCAGCAGCCTGAGAGGGGGGAGGGCTAGCGGCCGGGCGTACAATGAGCAGTTCTTC.

The chain carries TRBV5-1 and TRBJ1-2; TRBD1 is a possible D gene (6 bases). This CDR3 contains 13 residues. V was trimmed by 2 bases and J by 3 bases, leaving 8 bases between them. From germline, CDR1 is SGHRS and CDR2 YFSETQ. As DNA, the CDR3 is TGCGCCAGCAGCTTACAGGGTGACTATGGCTACACCTTC. Amino acids: CASSLQGDYGYTF.

This clone turned up a few times. The chain couples TRBV2 to TRBJ2-2, with TRBD2 identical over 9 bases. Losses at the gene ends were 8 bases for V and 1 base for J; bases not matched to a gene: 8. The CDR3 runs 16 residues. Looked up from germline, CDR1 is SNHLY and CDR2 is FYNNEI. CDR3 residues: CASRSRLAENTGELFF. DNA for the CDR3: TGTGCCAGCCGCAGCAGACTAGCGGAGAACACCGGGGAGCTGTTTTTT.

This chain connects TRBV7-2 to TRBJ2-7; 10 nucleotides line up with TRBD2. Germline V gene sequence: CDR1 SGHTA, CDR2 FQGNSA. J was trimmed by 3 bases and V by 5 bases; bases with no gene match: 7. The CDR3 covers 15 residues. DNA for the CDR3: TGTGCCAGCAGCAGGCGGCTAGCGGGAGTCTACGAGCAGTACTTC. This encodes CASSRRLAGVYEQYF.

V usage is TRBV29-1 and J usage is TRBJ1-2; D unclear. V dropped 3 bases and J dropped 3 bases, with 8 bases sitting between them. This CDR3 has 12 amino acids. Germline values: CDR1 SQVTM, CDR2 ANQGSEA. The CDR3 DNA follows: TGCAGCGTTGAGGACTTGGACTATGGCTACACCTTC. It yields the protein CSVEDLDYGYTF.

The V and J genes are TRBV7-9 and TRBJ2-5; TRBD1 might be the D (5 bases). Germline V gene lookup returns CDR1 SEHNR and CDR2 FQNEAQ (reference sequence). The CDR3 is made up of 15 amino acids. The germline V and J ends were trimmed by 5 bases and 4 bases, with 17 bases remaining between them. CDR3 DNA: TGTGCCAGCAGCGACGGGCAGGGCTATAGAGAGACCCAGTACTTC. The encoded protein is CASSDGQGYRETQYF.